This TCR beta chain comes out of a study of CD8+ T cells in alopecia areata. General study results and limits: Sequencing of scalp tissue also captures the resident alphabeta T cells of normal skin. Throughout tofacitinib, many expanded lesional clones continued to persist in scalp and blood. A single nonresponder leaves the baseline CD8+ expansion link to response uncertain.

Reverse transcribed after extraction, RNA yielded cDNA as the sequencing template. The protocol was immunoSEQ multiplex PCR, while the TCRdb copy is restricted to in-frame clones and leaves out a portion. The sample includes about 140,000 clones, around 83% of them seen just once. Treatment defined: oral pan-JAK inhibitor, 5-10 mg twice daily. On this clone: The antigen remains unidentified.

Germline loops: CDR1 SQVTM, CDR2 ANQGSEA. Trimming left V 1 base short and J 8 bases short, with 14 bases between. This CDR3 is 13 amino acids long. This sequence originates from a human donor with alopecia areata. This chain joins TRBV29-1 and TRBJ1-2; D not certain. Sequencing used CD8+ T cells sorted from blood, obtained at week 4, from a patient treated with tofacitinib. CDR3 sequence: CSVEGSPAKGYTF. The CDR3, as DNA: TGCAGCGTTGAAGGTAGCCCCGCAAAGGGCTACACCTTC. The whole variable domain, remainder taken from reference TRBV29-1 and TRBJ1-2, is SAVISQKPSRDICQRGTSLTIQCQVDSQVTMMFWYRQQPGQSLTLIATANQGSEATYESGFVIDKFPISRPNLTFSTLTVSNMSPEDSSIYLCSVEGSPAKGYTFGSGTRLTVV.